This TCR beta chain was profiled in a study of cytomegalovirus exposure and HLA in healthy donors. On the study more broadly: Within the Caucasian-associated ancestry cluster were under 85% of the roughly 360 genotyped donors. The study, taken as a whole, reports: The availability of immune exposure information extended only to CMV serostatus. TCR beta chains associated with HLA were, in a later analysis, more clonally expanded than equally common others. A later analysis by the authors found several of the most significant clusters apparently linked to common viral pathogens.

Germline CDR1 SGHKS, CDR2 YYEKEE (reference sequence). This CDR3 is 14 amino acids long. In its sample, this clone was seen a few times. Its antigen is unknown. Sequence at one end of the junction differs from germline and may be a read error. In the PCR, 60 Vbeta and 13 Jbeta primers were used. Sequenced by immunoSEQ multiplex PCR; TCRdb stores in-frame clones only, minus some. Of some 80,000 clones in the sample, roughly a tenth were seen once. This TCR came from a man between 60 and 75 years old in good health and CMV-seropositive. Sequenced: PBMCs. The chain recombines TRBV5-5 with TRBJ1-5; tentatively, D is TRBD1 (6 bases). CDR3: CASSLDRVNQPQHF. The CDR3 region has the DNA TGTGCCAGCAGTTTGGACAGAGTCAATCAGCCCCAGCATTTT.